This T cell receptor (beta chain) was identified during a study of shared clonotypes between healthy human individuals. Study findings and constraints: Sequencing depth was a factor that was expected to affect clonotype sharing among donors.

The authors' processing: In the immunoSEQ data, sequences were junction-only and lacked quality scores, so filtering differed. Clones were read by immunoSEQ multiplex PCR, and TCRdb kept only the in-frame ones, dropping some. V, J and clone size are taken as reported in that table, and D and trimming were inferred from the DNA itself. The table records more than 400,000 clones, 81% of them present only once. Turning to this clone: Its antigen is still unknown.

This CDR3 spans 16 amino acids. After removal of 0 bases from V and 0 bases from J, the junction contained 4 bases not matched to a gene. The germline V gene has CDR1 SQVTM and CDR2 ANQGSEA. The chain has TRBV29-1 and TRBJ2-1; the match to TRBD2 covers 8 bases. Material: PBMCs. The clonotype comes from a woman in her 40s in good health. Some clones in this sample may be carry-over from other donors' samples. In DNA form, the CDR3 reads TGCAGCGTTGAAGACCAACTAGCGGCCTCCTACAATGAGCAGTTCTTC. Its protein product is CSVEDQLAASYNEQFF.